These 21 T cell receptor beta chains were all obtained from the same sample, sequenced in a study of cytomegalovirus exposure and HLA in healthy donors. The PCR had 60 Vbeta and 13 Jbeta primers. Method: immunoSEQ multiplex PCR; TCRdb's copy keeps in-frame clones and lacks some. The sample holds 100,000 to 150,000 clones, about 74% seen once. Source material: PBMCs. The origin of the receptors is a woman aged 45 to 65 in good health and CMV-seropositive.

The CDR3 DNA reads TGTGCCAGCAGCTTCACTAGCGGGGCAGATACGCAGTATTTT. It specifies CASSFTSGADTQYF. This chain uses TRBV7-2 with TRBJ2-3; 10 bases match TRBD2. The CDR3 has 14 residues. The germline V gene encodes CDR1 SGHTA and CDR2 FQGNSA. Trimming took 3 bases from V and 4 from J; bases not matched to a gene: 1.

This chain uses TRBV2 with TRBJ2-7, with a tentative D call TRBD1 (5 bases). The CDR3 sequence is 14 residues long. Germline V CDR1 and CDR2: SNHLY, FYNNEI. Trimming left V 7 bases short and J 0 bases short, with 13 bases between. The CDR3 sequence is CASKGQTSSYEQYF. The CDR3 nucleotides are TGTGCCAGCAAGGGGCAGACCAGCTCCTACGAGCAGTACTTC.

The rearrangement links TRBV30 to TRBJ1-1; D is perhaps TRBD1 (5 bases). V lost 2 bases to trimming and J lost 11 bases, with 12 bases between them. CDR1 GTSNPN and CDR2 SVGIG come from the germline V gene (reference sequence). The CDR3 has 11 amino acids. The CDR3 sequence: CAWSKGQDAFF. For the CDR3, the DNA is TGTGCCTGGAGTAAGGGGCAGGATGCTTTCTTT.

The rearrangement uses TRBV2 and TRBJ2-7; 8 nucleotides align to TRBD2. CDR3 length equals 15 residues. After removal of 3 bases from V and 0 bases from J, the junction contained 4 bases not matched to a gene. The germline gives CDR1 SNHLY, CDR2 FYNNEI. CDR3 nucleotides: TGTGCCAGCAGTGACGGGGGGGCCTCCTCCTACGAGCAGTACTTC. Translated: CASSDGGASSYEQYF.

V is TRBV7-2 and J is TRBJ1-3; tentatively, D is TRBD1 (5 bases). Germline assignment: CDR1 SGHTA and CDR2 FQGNSA. Trimming left V 5 bases short and J 0 bases short, with 11 bases between. This CDR3 comprises 15 residues. The CDR3 sequence: CASSNQGLSGNTIYF. The CDR3 nucleotides are TGTGCCAGCAGCAATCAGGGCCTCTCTGGAAACACCATATATTTT.

The chain joins TRBV7-9 to TRBJ2-5, with 11 bases identical to TRBD2. The CDR3 is 15 residues long. CDR1 is SEHNR and CDR2 is FQNEAQ in the germline V gene (reference sequence). Trimming removed 2 bases from V and 2 bases from J; junction bases left unmatched: 1. In DNA, the CDR3 is TGTGCCAGCAGCTTATCTAGCGGGGGGCAAGAGACCCAGTACTTC. Residues: CASSLSSGGQETQYF. The variable domain in full, with the rest retrieved from reference TRBV7-9 and TRBJ2-5, is DTGVSQNPRHKITKRGQNVTFRCDPISEHNRLYWYRQTLGQGPEFLTYFQNEAQLEKSRLLSDRFSAERPKGSFSTLEIQRTEQGDSAMYLCASSLSSGGQETQYFGPGTRLLVL.

The chain carries TRBV12-5 and TRBJ2-7; D possibly corresponds to TRBD1 (5 bases). The germline gives CDR1 LGHNT, CDR2 FRNRAP. V gave up 1 base and J gave up 2 bases, with 9 bases separating them. The CDR3 is made up of 14 amino acids. Written as DNA, the CDR3 is TGTGCTAGTGGTTTGGGACAGCCCCCCTACGAGCAGTACTTC. Its protein is CASGLGQPPYEQYF.

This chain uses TRBV29-1 with TRBJ2-1, with 11 bases fitting TRBD2. Trimming at V came to 4 bases and at J to 7 bases, leaving 6 bases not matched to a gene. The germline V gene encodes CDR1 SQVTM and CDR2 ANQGSEA. CDR3 size: 14 residues. The CDR3, as DNA: TGCAGCGTTGTGACTAGCGGGGCGTCAAATGAGCAGTTCTTC. Its protein is CSVVTSGASNEQFF.

A remark on this clone: At one end the junction does not follow the germline gene, possibly because of a read error. Written as DNA, the CDR3 is TGTTCCAGCAGCTTGGTTGGGATTGCGGCTCGGGGAGAGACCCAGTACTTC. Translated: CSSSLVGIAARGETQYF. V and J are TRBV7-9 and TRBJ2-5, with a possible D match to TRBD2 (5 bases). The germline gives CDR1 SEHNR, CDR2 FQNEAQ (reference sequence). There are 17 residues in the CDR3.

The table lists this clone with a count of one. The V gene is TRBV27, the J gene TRBJ2-7, with D perhaps matching TRBD1 (6 bases). V lost 7 bases and J 5 bases, leaving 12 bases between the germline ends. Germline loops: CDR1 MNHEY, CDR2 SMNVEV (reference sequence). The CDR3 sequence is 12 residues long. CDR3 sequence reads: CASISPGDEQYF. CDR3 coding DNA: TGTGCCAGCATTTCCCCAGGGGACGAGCAGTACTTC.

Only a few counts were recorded for this clone. This chain links TRBV9 with TRBJ2-3, with TRBD2 as a possible D gene (5 bases). V was cut by 0 bases and J by 0 bases, with 5 bases left in between. Germline V CDR1 and CDR2: SGDLS, YYNGEE. The CDR3 is 14 residues long. The CDR3 region has the DNA TGTGCCAGCAGCGTAGCGGGGAGCACAGATACGCAGTATTTT. Its protein product is CASSVAGSTDTQYF.

The V gene is TRBV7-9, the J gene TRBJ2-1; TRBD1 matches at 9 bases. Germline values: CDR1 SEHNR, CDR2 FQNEAQ (reference sequence). V lost 2 bases, J lost 3 bases, and 5 bases stayed unmatched. The CDR3 sequence is 16 residues long. In DNA form, the CDR3 reads TGTGCCAGCAGCTTAACTTCGGGACAGGGCTACAATGAGCAGTTCTTC. Its translation: CASSLTSGQGYNEQFF.

Only a few counts were recorded for this clone. CDR3 residues: CASSLGRGNTIYF. As DNA, the CDR3 is TGTGCCAGTAGTCTGGGGAGAGGAAACACCATATATTTT. This rearrangement joins TRBV19 to TRBJ1-3; no definite D call. The CDR3 has 13 amino acids. V was clipped by 5 bases and J by 4 bases, with 9 bases between them. Germline V gives CDR1 LNHDA, CDR2 SQIVND (reference sequence).

The V and J genes are TRBV14 and TRBJ2-3; D possibly corresponds to TRBD1 (6 bases). Trimming removed 4 bases from V and 6 bases from J, with 14 bases in between. This CDR3 is 14 amino acids long. Germline assignment: CDR1 SGHDN and CDR2 FVKESK. Here the CDR3 reads CASSRDMGADTQYF. In DNA form, the CDR3 reads TGTGCCAGCAGCCGTGATATGGGGGCGGATACGCAGTATTTT.

This clone was counted only a few times. The chain joins TRBV5-1 to TRBJ2-3; D perhaps matches TRBD2 (6 bases). The V end was cut by 5 bases, the J end by 0 bases, with 10 bases between. Germline V gene sequence: CDR1 SGHRS, CDR2 YFSETQ. The CDR3 length is 14 residues. The CDR3 DNA reads TGCGCCAGCAGTTTAGCGGCTAGCACAGATACGCAGTATTTT. Amino acid sequence: CASSLAASTDTQYF.

The chain uses TRBV4-1 and TRBJ2-2; 13 bases agree with TRBD2. Germline V lookup: CDR1 MGHRA, CDR2 YSYEKL. The J segment lost 5 bases and the V segment lost 5 bases, leaving 8 bases of the junction unmatched. The CDR3 length is 17 residues. The CDR3 here is CASSSRTSGGSTGELFF. In DNA, the CDR3 is TGCGCCAGCAGCTCCCGGACTAGCGGGGGATCAACCGGGGAGCTGTTTTTT.

As to this clone: One end of the junction varies from germline; a read error may be responsible. This chain uses TRBV5-6 with TRBJ2-1, with D maybe TRBD1 (6 bases). CDR3 size: 15 residues. Germline values: CDR1 SGHDT, CDR2 YYEEEE. The CDR3 sequence: CPSSLTGIGYNEQFF. CDR3 coding DNA: TGTCCCAGCAGCCTGACAGGAATTGGGTACAATGAGCAGTTCTTC.

J is TRBJ1-6 and V is TRBV19; 8 bases match TRBD1. The CDR3 is made up of 14 amino acids. The V gene's germline CDR1 is LNHDA and CDR2 SQIVND (reference sequence). V lost 3 bases to trimming and J lost 7 bases; unmatched junction nucleotides: 2. Written as DNA, the CDR3 is TGTGCCAGTAGTATCCAGGGGGCAAATTCACCCCTCCACTTT. Translating it yields CASSIQGANSPLHF.

The chain employs TRBV19 and TRBJ1-3; D possibly corresponds to TRBD1 (5 bases). This CDR3 is built from 15 residues. The V end was cut by 6 bases, the J end by 4 bases, with 16 bases between. From germline, CDR1 is LNHDA and CDR2 SQIVND (reference sequence). CDR3 DNA: TGTGCCAGTAGCCGGTCTCAGGGTGGCGGAAACACCATATATTTT. It specifies CASSRSQGGGNTIYF.

This chain joins TRBV29-1 and TRBJ1-2, with D tentatively TRBD1 (5 bases). Germline V CDR1 and CDR2: SQVTM, ANQGSEA. The V end was cut by 4 bases, the J end by 0 bases, with 9 bases between. This CDR3 has 13 residues. The CDR3 nucleotides read TGCAGCGTTGGTGGGGCAACTAACTATGGCTACACCTTC. Amino acids: CSVGGATNYGYTF.

Concerning this clone itself: The germline gene is not matched at one end of the junction; a read error may be the cause. The chain links TRBV19 to TRBJ2-5; 12 bases agree with TRBD2. Germline V gene sequence: CDR1 LNHDA, CDR2 SQIVND (reference sequence). CDR3 length: 16 residues. CDR3 nucleotide sequence: TGTGCCAGTAGTAGACGGACTAGCGGGGCCCAAGACACCCAGTACTTC. Translated, it gives CASSRRTSGAQDTQYF.